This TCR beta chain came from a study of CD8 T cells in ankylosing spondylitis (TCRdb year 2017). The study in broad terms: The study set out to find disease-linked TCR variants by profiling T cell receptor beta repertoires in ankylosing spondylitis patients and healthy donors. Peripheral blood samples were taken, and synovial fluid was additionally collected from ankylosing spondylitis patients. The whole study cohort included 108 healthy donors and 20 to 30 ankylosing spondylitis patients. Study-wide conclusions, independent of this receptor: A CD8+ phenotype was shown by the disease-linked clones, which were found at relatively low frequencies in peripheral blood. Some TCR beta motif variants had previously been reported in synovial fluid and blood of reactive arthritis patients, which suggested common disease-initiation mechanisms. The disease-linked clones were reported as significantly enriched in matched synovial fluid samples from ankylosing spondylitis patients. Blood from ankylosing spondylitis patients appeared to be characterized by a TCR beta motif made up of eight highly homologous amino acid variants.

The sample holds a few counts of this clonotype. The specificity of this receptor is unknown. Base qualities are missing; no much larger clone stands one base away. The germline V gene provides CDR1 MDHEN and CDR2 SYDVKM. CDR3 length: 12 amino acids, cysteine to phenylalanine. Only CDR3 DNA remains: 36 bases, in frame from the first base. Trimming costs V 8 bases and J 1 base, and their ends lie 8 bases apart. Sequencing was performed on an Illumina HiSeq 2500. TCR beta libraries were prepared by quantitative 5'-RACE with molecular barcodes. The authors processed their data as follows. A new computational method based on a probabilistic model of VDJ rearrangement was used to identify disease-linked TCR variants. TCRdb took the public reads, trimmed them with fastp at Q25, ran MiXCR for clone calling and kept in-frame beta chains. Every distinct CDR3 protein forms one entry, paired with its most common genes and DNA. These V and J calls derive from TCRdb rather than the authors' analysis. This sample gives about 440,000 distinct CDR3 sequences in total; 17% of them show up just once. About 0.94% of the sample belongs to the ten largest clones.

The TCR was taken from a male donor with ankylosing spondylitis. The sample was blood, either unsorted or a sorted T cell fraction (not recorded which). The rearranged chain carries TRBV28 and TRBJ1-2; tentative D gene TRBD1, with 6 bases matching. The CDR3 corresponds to CASQQGNYGYTF. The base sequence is TGTGCCAGCCAACAGGGTAACTATGGCTACACCTTC.